This TCR beta chain was captured by sequencing in a study of a mutant IDH1 vaccine in newly diagnosed glioma. The wider study: Treated patients had a mean age of roughly 40 years and a 62.5% male, around 38% female split. Visit V12 was at week 35; visit V13 was at week 47. Patients were pretreated with radiotherapy, temozolomide, or both, mostly both.

The repertoire was sequenced with immunoSEQ multiplex PCR; TCRdb's copy has only in-frame clones and lacks some. Of fewer than 70,000 clones in the sample, about four fifths were seen once. This CDR3 has 12 residues. Trimming pared 0 bases from V and 5 bases from J, leaving 3 bases between. Germline V gene lookup returns CDR1 SGHRS and CDR2 YFSETQ. This sample's time point: week 47, end of study. The vaccine gave 300 ug of a 20-mer mutant IDH1 peptide subcutaneously per dose. The study, taken as a whole, reports: Immune responses induced by the vaccine were seen in 93.3% of patients, spanning multiple MHC alleles.

A single count supports this clone. The antigen is not known. The chain joins TRBV5-1 to TRBJ2-1; D gene unclear. The specimen was PBMCs, collected from a glioma patient whose treatment included an IDH1 peptide vaccine. This clonotype was sampled from a man aged 25-45 years with glioma. CDR3 in DNA: TGCGCCAGCAGCTTGGCCCACAATGAGCAGTTCTTC. It encodes CASSLAHNEQFF.